Listed here are 23 T cell receptor beta chains from one sample, sequenced in a study of cytomegalovirus exposure and HLA in healthy donors. Some clones are missing from TCRdb's copy, which holds only in-frame ones; the method was immunoSEQ multiplex PCR. The sample comprises under 200,000 clones, under 90% of which are singletons, and about 9.4% rests with the top ten. The sample comprised PBMCs. These receptors came from a woman between 18 and 29 years old in good health and CMV-seropositive.

This rearrangement joins TRBV9 to TRBJ2-1, with 10 nucleotides matching TRBD2. V shed 4 bases, J shed 1 base, and the junction held 5 bases outside the gene matches. CDR1 and CDR2 (germline): SGDLS, YYNGEE. The CDR3 sequence is 16 residues long. CDR3 sequence (DNA): TGTGCCAGCAGCACCGGACTAGCGGATTCCTACAATGAGCAGTTCTTC. Amino acid sequence: CASSTGLADSYNEQFF. The full variable domain, in which reference TRBV9 and TRBJ2-1 provide the parts outside the CDR3, is DSGVTQTPKHLITATGQRVTLRCSPRSGDLSVYWYQQSLDQGLQFLIQYYNGEERAKGNILERFSAQQFPDLHSELNLSSLELGDSALYFCASSTGLADSYNEQFFGPGTRLTVL.

The chain employs TRBV28 and TRBJ2-5; D unresolved. V was shortened by 3 bases and J by 1 base, with 9 bases between the two germline ends. The germline V gene has CDR1 MDHEN and CDR2 SYDVKM. CDR3 length: 14 residues. The CDR3 reads CASSFDIPQETQYF. CDR3 nucleotide sequence: TGTGCCAGCAGTTTCGACATACCCCAAGAGACCCAGTACTTC.

This chain connects TRBV5-4 to TRBJ2-7; TRBD2 agrees at 14 bases. CDR3 length: 14 amino acids. V lost 4 bases, J lost 7 bases, and 4 bases stayed unmatched. CDR1 and CDR2 from the germline V gene are SGHNT and YYREEE (reference sequence). The CDR3: CASSGLAGGREQYF. CDR3 in DNA: TGTGCCAGCAGCGGACTAGCGGGAGGAAGGGAGCAGTACTTC.

The chain recombines TRBV10-1 with TRBJ2-1; D perhaps matches TRBD2 (6 bases). This CDR3 comprises 16 residues. Trimming shortened V by 6 bases and J by 0 bases, and 15 bases separated the two germline ends. Germline assignment: CDR1 WNHNN and CDR2 SYGVQD (reference sequence). The CDR3 region has the DNA TGCGCCAGCAGCCTCCTGGCTAGCGCCTCCTACAATGAGCAGTTCTTC. Its protein product is CASSLLASASYNEQFF.

The genes are TRBV4-3 and TRBJ2-2; D unresolved. The V end lost 0 bases, the J end lost 5 bases, and 4 bases lay between the germline ends. CDR1 and CDR2 from the germline V gene are LGHNA and YSLEER. This CDR3 has 13 residues. The CDR3 region has the DNA TGCGCCAGCAGCCAAGACCTAACCGGGGAGCTGTTTTTT. It translates to CASSQDLTGELFF.

The V gene is TRBV29-1, the J gene TRBJ1-3; D is ambiguous. This CDR3 contains 12 residues. Per germline, CDR1 SQVTM and CDR2 ANQGSEA. V was pared by 3 bases and J by 2 bases, with 5 bases between. The CDR3 loop is CSVEPAGNTIYF. CDR3 bases: TGCAGCGTTGAGCCAGCTGGAAACACCATATATTTT.

The gene calls are TRBV4-1 and TRBJ2-7; TRBD2 aligns across 12 bases. The germline gives CDR1 MGHRA, CDR2 YSYEKL. The CDR3 extends over 16 amino acids. The trim removed 0 bases at V and 4 bases at J, leaving 4 bases unmatched. CDR3 nucleotide sequence: TGCGCCAGCAGCCAAGATCCCACTAGCGGGAGGTACGAGCAGTACTTC. Translation gives CASSQDPTSGRYEQYF.

The chain carries TRBV6-5 and TRBJ2-5, with 9 bases fitting TRBD1. Germline loops: CDR1 MNHEY, CDR2 SVGAGI. Trimming removed 5 bases from V and 2 bases from J; junction bases left unmatched: 3. The CDR3 totals 14 residues. The CDR3 DNA follows: TGTGCCAGCAGTGGCGGGACAGGGCAAGAGACCCAGTACTTC. Protein sequence: CASSGGTGQETQYF.

The rearrangement joins TRBV27 to TRBJ2-7; the match to TRBD2 covers 8 bases. Germline V gene sequence: CDR1 MNHEY, CDR2 SMNVEV (reference sequence). The ends lost 2 bases at V and 4 bases at J; junction bases unmatched: 7. The CDR3 extends over 15 amino acids. The CDR3 spells CASSLGAGVRYEQYF. CDR3 in DNA: TGTGCCAGCAGTTTAGGAGCGGGAGTTAGGTACGAGCAGTACTTC.

The genes are TRBV27 and TRBJ2-7, with D uncertain. The CDR3 runs 14 residues. The germline V gene encodes CDR1 MNHEY and CDR2 SMNVEV (reference sequence). V lost 0 bases to trimming and J lost 5 bases, with 11 bases between them. CDR3 sequence reads: CASSLSVSVDEQYF. DNA for the CDR3: TGTGCCAGCAGTTTATCGGTGTCAGTTGACGAGCAGTACTTC.

The chain uses TRBV13 and TRBJ2-7, with TRBD1 matching over 10 bases. After removal of 5 bases from V and 4 bases from J, the junction contained 8 bases not matched to a gene. Germline values: CDR1 PRHDT, CDR2 FYEKMQ (reference sequence). The CDR3 has 15 amino acids. CDR3 protein: CASSPAGTGVYEQYF. CDR3 bases: TGTGCCAGCAGCCCGGCCGGGACAGGGGTGTACGAGCAGTACTTC.

This rearrangement joins TRBV19 to TRBJ2-7, with TRBD1 matching 7 bases. The CDR3 loop spans 12 amino acids. V gave up 6 bases and J gave up 5 bases; unmatched junction bases: 4. CDR1 LNHDA and CDR2 SQIVND come from the germline V gene (reference sequence). CDR3 nucleotides: TGTGCCAGTAGGGGACAGATTCACGAGCAGTACTTC. This gives the protein CASRGQIHEQYF.

The chain has TRBV28 and TRBJ1-2; tentatively, D is TRBD1 (5 bases). This CDR3 contains 13 residues. The germline V and J ends were trimmed by 5 bases and 5 bases, with 12 bases remaining between them. The germline gives CDR1 MDHEN, CDR2 SYDVKM. CDR3 protein: CASSPTVLYGYTF. The CDR3 DNA reads as TGTGCCAGCAGTCCGACAGTTCTATATGGCTACACCTTC.

V gene TRBV7-8 combines with J gene TRBJ1-3, with a possible D match to TRBD1 (6 bases). CDR3 size: 15 residues. In germline, CDR1 is SGHVS, CDR2 FQNEAQ. With 5 bases removed from V and 3 bases from J, the gap between germline ends came to 14 bases. CDR3 region: CASSADRLRGNTIYF. The CDR3 coding sequence is TGTGCCAGCAGCGCCGACAGGTTACGTGGAAACACCATATATTTT.

The CDR3, as DNA: TGTGCCAGCAGTGCCGAAGCGGGAGGGCCGAGCGGGGAGCTGTTTTTT. Its protein is CASSAEAGGPSGELFF. The chain joins TRBV2 to TRBJ2-2; 10 positions agree with TRBD2. The CDR3 has 16 amino acids. Trimming removed 4 bases from V and 7 bases from J; junction bases left unmatched: 9. Germline V gene sequence: CDR1 SNHLY, CDR2 FYNNEI.

This clone came up once. The chain couples TRBV12-5 to TRBJ2-1; TRBD2 might be the D (7 bases). Trimming pared 3 bases from V and 11 bases from J, leaving 11 bases between. The CDR3 extends over 12 amino acids. CDR1 and CDR2 (germline): LGHNT, FRNRAP. CDR3 protein: CASGLGGDKQFF. Written as DNA, the CDR3 is TGTGCTAGTGGTTTAGGGGGGGATAAGCAGTTCTTC. Looking up the rest from reference TRBV12-5 and TRBJ2-1 gives the full variable domain: DARVTQTPRHKVTEMGQEVTMRCQPILGHNTVFWYRQTMMQGLELLAYFRNRAPLDDSGMPKDRFSAEMPDATLATLKIQPSEPRDSAVYFCASGLGGDKQFFGPGTRLTVL.

The chain combines TRBV28 with TRBJ2-7, with a tentative D call TRBD1 (5 bases). The CDR3 runs 12 residues. Germline V gene data show CDR1 as MDHEN and CDR2 as SYDVKM. V was pared by 8 bases and J by 2 bases, with 10 bases between. The CDR3, as DNA: TGTGCCAGCGGGCAGGGCACCTACGAGCAGTACTTC. It specifies CASGQGTYEQYF.

This clone came up once. This chain joins TRBV4-1 and TRBJ2-3; D might be TRBD2 (6 bases). Germline-derived CDR1 and CDR2 are MGHRA and YSYEKL. This CDR3 contains 17 residues. V lost 1 base to trimming and J lost 2 bases, with 16 bases between them. DNA for the CDR3: TGCGCCAGCAGCCAAGTAGGCGTAGCGGAACTCACAGATACGCAGTATTTT. It specifies CASSQVGVAELTDTQYF.

V is TRBV30 and J is TRBJ2-2; D is possibly TRBD2 (5 bases). Germline CDR1 reads GTSNPN; CDR2 reads SVGIG (reference sequence). V gave up 3 bases and J gave up 0 bases, with 11 bases separating them. This CDR3 is 15 amino acids long. The CDR3 sequence: CAWSGLDANTGELFF. The CDR3 DNA sequence: TGTGCCTGGAGCGGACTTGACGCGAACACCGGGGAGCTGTTTTTT.

This clone has only a few counts. This chain connects TRBV5-1 to TRBJ1-4, with a tentative D call TRBD1 (6 bases). The germline V gene has CDR1 SGHRS and CDR2 YFSETQ. The CDR3 sequence is 14 residues long. Trimming took 0 bases from V and 6 from J, leaving 9 bases between them. The CDR3 loop reads CASSLGQEDEKLFF. CDR3 DNA sequence: TGCGCCAGCAGCTTGGGACAGGAGGATGAAAAACTGTTTTTT.

This clone was recorded only once. The rearrangement joins TRBV25-1 to TRBJ1-4; TRBD1 might be the D (5 bases). The CDR3 is made up of 14 amino acids. The germline gives CDR1 MGHDK, CDR2 SYGVNS. With 6 bases removed from V and 7 bases from J, the gap between germline ends came to 15 bases. The CDR3 reads CASRDSKGFEKLFF. CDR3 nucleotides: TGTGCCAGCAGAGACAGTAAGGGGTTTGAAAAACTGTTTTTT. Full variable domain (rest looked up from reference TRBV25-1 and TRBJ1-4): EADIYQTPRYLVIGTGKKITLECSQTMGHDKMYWYQQDPGMELHLIHYSYGVNSTEKGDLSSESTVSRIRTEHFPLTLESARPSHTSQYLCASRDSKGFEKLFFGSGTQLSVL.

The chain links TRBV11-1 to TRBJ1-2; 10 bases map to TRBD1. CDR3 size: 16 residues. V dropped 5 bases and J dropped 2; count of bases not matched to a gene: 8. The germline V gene encodes CDR1 SGHAT and CDR2 FQDESV (reference sequence). The CDR3 region is CASSPGQGITNYGYTF. Here the CDR3 DNA reads TGTGCCAGCAGCCCGGGACAGGGGATCACCAACTATGGCTACACCTTC.

The gene calls are TRBV6-1 and TRBJ2-1, with D perhaps matching TRBD1 (6 bases). Trimming took off 2 bases at V and 2 bases at J, with 16 bases between the two ends. The CDR3 contains 17 residues. The germline CDR1 and CDR2 sequences are MNHNS and SASEGT. The DNA of the CDR3 is TGTGCCAGCAGTGAACCCTACGGGACACAAACCTACAATGAGCAGTTCTTC. Protein product: CASSEPYGTQTYNEQFF.